These T cell receptor beta chains were read from a single sample in a study of blood T cells in healthy people across ages. Each CDR3 protein is one row after TCRdb ran MiXCR on the 5' RACE reads. The sample includes fewer than 800,000 distinct CDR3 sequences, about 34% seen only once; the top ten take 15%. What was sequenced was blood. These TCRs come from a woman aged 80 or over in good health. Both conserved end residues are part of each CDR3. A D gene is named only where the DNA matches it firmly. Some rows mark clone size as missing; the rest say once, few, many or name a class of expanded clone.

>-|many|TRBJ2-1|TRBV6-2/TRBV6-3
TGTGCCAGCAGTTACCCCGCGGGATCGGGGGGCCTGAGCTCCTACAATGAGCAGTTCTTC
CASSYPAGSGGLSSYNEQFF
>-|many|TRBJ2-7|TRBV7-8
TGTGCCAGCAGCTTAGATTCGGGAGCCTACGAGCAGTACTTC
CASSLDSGAYEQYF
>TRBD2|-|TRBJ2-1|TRBV24-1
TGTGCCACCAGTGGGGGACTAGCGGGAGCCTCTGATGAGCAGTTCTTC
CATSGGLAGASDEQFF
>TRBD2|-|TRBJ2-7|TRBV14
TGTGCAAGTGGGGAGGGGACCCACATTTTCGAAGAGCAGTACTTC
CASGEGTHIFEEQYF
>-|many|TRBJ2-3|TRBV9
TGTGCCAGCGGTGCAGGGACCACAGATACGCAGTATTTT
CASGAGTTDTQYF
>-|many|TRBJ2-5|TRBV11-2
TGTGCCAGCAGTAAGATAGCGAAGACCCAGTACTTC
CASSKIAKTQYF
>-|few|TRBJ2-4|TRBV21-1
TGTGCCAGCAGCCACCCAACAGGGCCTAAGGACATTCAGTACTTC
CASSHPTGPKDIQYF
>-|many|TRBJ2-7|TRBV7-6
TGTGCCAGCAGCTTAGTGGCAGGGCCCTACGAGCAGTACTTC
CASSLVAGPYEQYF
>TRBD2|-|TRBJ2-5|TRBV5-1
TGCGCCGGCAGCTCGGGCGGCGGGGGAGGAGAGACCCAGTACTTC
CAGSSGGGGGETQYF
>-|few|TRBJ2-1|TRBV3-1
TGTGCCAGCAGCCAAAGGCAGGGGTCCTACAATGAGCAGTTCTTC
CASSQRQGSYNEQFF
>TRBD1|-|TRBJ1-5|TRBV28
TGTGCCAGCAGTTTAAGGCAGGGGGTCAATCAGCCCCAGCATTTT
CASSLRQGVNQPQHF
>-|many|TRBJ1-5|TRBV6-2/TRBV6-3
TGTGCCAGCAGTTACTCTATATTCGGGCATTTGGCGGGCTATCAGCCCCAGCATTTT
CASSYSIFGHLAGYQPQHF
>-|-|TRBJ1-5|TRBV28
TGTGCCAGCAGTCTCCAAAATCAGCCCCAGCATTTT
CASSLQNQPQHF
>TRBD2|-|TRBJ2-1|TRBV7-2
TGTGCCAGCAGCCTTCGGGGGGGAGGGCCGGATGAGCAGTTCTTC
CASSLRGGGPDEQFF
>-|many|TRBJ1-2|TRBV25-1
TGTGCCAGCAGTGCCGACAGGCCACCCTATGGCTACACCTTC
CASSADRPPYGYTF
>TRBD2|-|TRBJ2-7|TRBV5-1
TGCGCCAGCAGTACCAGGGAGGGCTACGAGCAGTACTTC
CASSTREGYEQYF
>TRBD2|many|TRBJ2-3|TRBV20-1
TGCAGTGCTCCCGCGTTAGCGGGGGGGTTAGATACGCAGTATTTT
CSAPALAGGLDTQYF
>-|-|TRBJ2-7|TRBV6-2/TRBV6-3
TGTGCCAGCAGTTACTCGAGTAAAGGGAACGAGCAGTACTTC
CASSYSSKGNEQYF
>TRBD2|-|TRBJ2-1|TRBV12-3/TRBV12-4
TGTGCCAGCAGTCCTAGCGGGAGCGTAGATGAGCAGTTCTTC
CASSPSGSVDEQFF
>-|-|TRBJ2-2|TRBV5-1
TGCGCCAGCTCCTCTTCCGGGACTGGAGTGGCCCGGGAGCTGTTTTTT
CASSSSGTGVARELFF
>TRBD2|many|TRBJ2-5|TRBV27
TGTGCCAGCAGTTTCGGGTGGCGGGGGGGCCAGAAGACCCAGTACTTC
CASSFGWRGGQKTQYF
>TRBD1|-|TRBJ1-2|TRBV20-1
TGCAGTGCTCATACGGACAGGGGGAGTCCCAACTACTATGGCTACACCTTC
CSAHTDRGSPNYYGYTF
>TRBD2|-|TRBJ2-3|TRBV4-1
TGCGCCAGCAGCCAAAGCTCGGGGGGTCAAGATACGCAGTATTTT
CASSQSSGGQDTQYF
>-|few|TRBJ1-5|TRBV20-1
TGCAGTGCTAGAGATAGACAGAATCAGCCCCAGCATTTT
CSARDRQNQPQHF
>-|many|TRBJ2-3|TRBV6-2/TRBV6-3
TGTGCCAGCAGTTCACACTATAGCTGGGACGCAGATACGCAGTATTTT
CASSSHYSWDADTQYF
>TRBD2|many|TRBJ2-5|TRBV7-2
TGTGCCAGCAGCTTCCGGCTGGGACTAGCGGGAGAGACCCAGTACTTC
CASSFRLGLAGETQYF
>TRBD2|many|TRBJ2-1|TRBV4-2
TGTGCCAGCAGCCACTCATGGGGACTAGAGGGCAATGAGCAGTTCTTC
CASSHSWGLEGNEQFF
>TRBD1|-|TRBJ1-2|TRBV29-1
TGCAGCGTTGAAGACCCCACAAAGAGACAGGGTTGCACCTTC
CSVEDPTKRQGCTF
>-|-|TRBJ1-6|TRBV7-9
TGTGCCAGCAGCAACAGGGACCTTCCCCTCCACTTT
CASSNRDLPLHF
>TRBD1|-|TRBJ1-1|TRBV5-1
TGCGCCAGCAGCACCAGGACAGGGGGGTGGACTGAAGCTTTCTTT
CASSTRTGGWTEAFF
>-|many|TRBJ1-6|TRBV15
TGTGCCACCAGCATCGGCCAGGGGAATTCACCCCTCCACTTT
CATSIGQGNSPLHF
>-|-|TRBJ2-7|TRBV30
TGTGCCTGGGTATCAGACAGCGAGCAGTACTTC
CAWVSDSEQYF
>TRBD1|few|TRBJ2-5|TRBV20-1
TGCAGTGCTAGGACCCCGGGACAGGGGGGTAGAGAGACCCAGTACTTC
CSARTPGQGGRETQYF
>TRBD2|few|TRBJ2-2|TRBV5-1
TGCGCCAGCAGCTTTGAGTCTGCGGGGGGCCGTAACACCGGGGAGCTGTTTTTT
CASSFESAGGRNTGELFF
>-|many|TRBJ1-4|TRBV30
TGTGCCTGGAGTGTAAGGCTTACGGACGAAAAACTGTTTTTT
CAWSVRLTDEKLFF
>-|many|TRBJ1-1|TRBV5-1
TGCGCCAGCAGCCCTACCTTCAGGCAGCCCTTGCAAGCTTTCTTT
CASSPTFRQPLQAFF
>TRBD2|many|TRBJ2-3|TRBV12-3/TRBV12-4
TGTGCCAGCAGTTATGAGCGGGGGGGGCATACGCAGTATTTT
CASSYERGGHTQYF
>TRBD1|-|TRBJ2-5|TRBV5-1
TGCGCCAGCAGTGTTTACGGGACAGCGCAAGAGACCCAGTACTTC
CASSVYGTAQETQYF
>-|many|TRBJ2-1|TRBV18
TGTGCCAGCTCTCCTAACCCTATAGGATGGCATGAGCAGTTCTTC
CASSPNPIGWHEQFF
>TRBD1|-|TRBJ1-1|TRBV20-1
TGCAGTGCTAGAGATAGTGGGACAGGGGCTCCTGAAGCTTTCTTT
CSARDSGTGAPEAFF
>TRBD1|many|TRBJ2-3|TRBV25-1
TGTGCCAGCAGTGTGGACAGGGGGACGGCAGATACGCAGTATTTT
CASSVDRGTADTQYF
>TRBD1|-|TRBJ1-2|TRBV7-3
TGTGCCAGCAGCTTAACCCCCCGTGCGGGACAGGGCGGCTACACCTTC
CASSLTPRAGQGGYTF
>-|many|TRBJ1-2|TRBV30
TGTGCCTGGAGTGTGTCCTCGCGGGACTATGGCTACACCTTC
CAWSVSSRDYGYTF
>TRBD2|many|TRBJ2-3|TRBV18
TGTGCCAGCTCACCACCCCTAGCGGGGGGGCCTAGAAATACGCAGTATTTT
CASSPPLAGGPRNTQYF
>TRBD2|-|TRBJ2-3|TRBV7-2
TGTGCCAGCAGCTTAGTGGCTAGCGGGACTACAGATACGCAGTATTTT
CASSLVASGTTDTQYF
>TRBD2|-|TRBJ2-1|TRBV3-1
TGTGCCAGCAGCCCGTTAGCGGGGAGTATCTACAATGAGCAGTTCTTC
CASSPLAGSIYNEQFF
>-|few|TRBJ1-5|TRBV5-4
TGTGCCAGCAGCCCCGGAACAAATAGCAATCAGCCCCAGCATTTT
CASSPGTNSNQPQHF
>TRBD1|once|TRBJ2-7|TRBV7-2
TGTGCCAGCAGCTTCCCGACAGGGGGGCCGAGCGAGCAGTACTTC
CASSFPTGGPSEQYF
>-|-|TRBJ2-3|TRBV24-1
TGTGCCACCAGTGATTTGCAGGAACGGACGCTAGTCTCCATCCCTTATACGCAGTATTTT
CATSDLQERTLVSIPYTQYF
>TRBD2|many|TRBJ2-5|TRBV7-9
TGTGCCAGCAGCTTAGCGACTAGCGGGGTTCAAGAGACCCAGTACTTC
CASSLATSGVQETQYF